One and the same sample provided the 27 T cell receptor beta chains below, sequenced in a study of radiation and T cells in renal cell carcinoma. The protocol was immunoSEQ multiplex PCR, while the TCRdb copy is restricted to in-frame clones and leaves out a portion. The sample holds 150,000 to 180,000 clones; approximately 86% are singletons and the top ten take approximately 12%. Time point given: blood 2 weeks post-SBRT. The treatment is: 15 Gy SBRT to primary tumor, nephrectomy 4 weeks later. Here the sequenced sample was blood, taken from a patient whose treatment included radiotherapy and nephrectomy. These receptors all stem from a woman between 50 and 59 years old with renal cell carcinoma.

The chain recombines TRBV5-1 with TRBJ2-1, with D tentatively TRBD1 (5 bases). V was clipped by 0 bases and J by 7 bases, with 11 bases between them. Germline values: CDR1 SGHRS, CDR2 YFSETQ. CDR3 size: 14 residues. The chain's CDR3 is CASSLVPGSNEQFF. The CDR3 nucleotides read TGCGCCAGCAGCTTGGTTCCAGGGTCGAATGAGCAGTTCTTC.

The chain recombines TRBV5-4 with TRBJ1-2, with 8 bases matching TRBD1. Germline V lookup: CDR1 SGHNT, CDR2 YYREEE (reference sequence). This CDR3 has 14 residues. Trimming at V came to 4 bases and at J to 4 bases, leaving 6 bases not matched to a gene. Here the CDR3 reads CASSIGQGGYGYTF. CDR3 nucleotides: TGTGCCAGCAGCATTGGACAGGGAGGCTATGGCTACACCTTC.

CDR3 sequence reads: CARSFRLHSATNEKLFF. The CDR3 bases are TGTGCCAGAAGCTTTAGGTTACACAGCGCAACTAATGAAAAACTGTTTTTT. The chain carries TRBV5-3 and TRBJ1-4; D not resolved. TRBV5-3 is recorded as an ORF, its role being uncertain. Trimming shortened V by 2 bases and J by 0 bases, and 14 bases separated the two germline ends. This CDR3 contains 17 residues.

V gene TRBV6-5 combines with J gene TRBJ2-5; TRBD1 agrees at 7 bases. With V trimmed by 6 bases and J by 4 bases, 11 bases remained unmatched. The V gene's germline CDR1 is MNHEY and CDR2 SVGAGI. This CDR3 has 15 amino acids. CDR3 DNA: TGTGCCAGCAGAGCGAGACAGGGAGTAGGAGAGACCCAGTACTTC. It codes for CASRARQGVGETQYF.

The rearrangement joins TRBV6-1 to TRBJ2-3; perhaps TRBD2 as D (5 bases). The CDR3 extends over 15 amino acids. Germline CDR1 and CDR2: MNHNS and SASEGT. Trimming shortened V by 4 bases and J by 0 bases, and 11 bases separated the two germline ends. The CDR3, as DNA: TGTGCCAGCAGTGGGGAGCGGCTAAGCACAGATACGCAGTATTTT. It codes for CASSGERLSTDTQYF.

The chain couples TRBV19 to TRBJ1-1, with TRBD1 matching 9 bases. Germline values: CDR1 LNHDA, CDR2 SQIVND (reference sequence). CDR3 length equals 15 residues. J gave up 5 bases and V 1 base, and 5 bases lay outside the gene matches. In DNA form, the CDR3 reads TGTGCCAGTAGTATAGGGACAGGGGTTGGGACTGAAGCTTTCTTT. Translating gives CASSIGTGVGTEAFF.

The gene calls are TRBV4-1 and TRBJ2-1; D is undetermined. The ends were cut back, 4 bases at V and 5 bases at J, with 15 bases in the middle. This CDR3 comprises 15 residues. Germline V lookup: CDR1 MGHRA, CDR2 YSYEKL. In nucleotides, the CDR3 is TGCGCCAGCAGCCCAAGGAAGGAGCGCCACAATGAGCAGTTCTTC. Its translation: CASSPRKERHNEQFF.

The CDR3 here is CASSPTGSGYTF. CDR3 DNA: TGTGCCAGCAGCCCGACAGGGTCGGGCTACACCTTC. V is TRBV6-5 and J is TRBJ1-2, with TRBD1 matching over 7 bases. Trimming cost V 6 bases and J 8 bases; bases outside gene matches: 6. The CDR3 covers 12 residues. Germline V CDR1 and CDR2: MNHEY, SVGAGI.

The genes are TRBV9 and TRBJ1-2; unclear D gene. Germline CDR1 reads SGDLS; CDR2 reads YYNGEE. The germline V and J ends were trimmed by 4 bases and 2 bases, with 12 bases remaining between them. The CDR3 is made up of 14 amino acids. CDR3 DNA: TGTGCCAGCAGCCCGATAGGAGCGAACTATGGCTACACCTTC. Encoded protein: CASSPIGANYGYTF.

This chain uses TRBV11-2 with TRBJ1-6; D is uncertain. Deletions cut 5 bases from V and 5 bases from J, with 13 bases between. The CDR3 totals 15 residues. CDR1 is SGHAT, CDR2 FQNNGV, per germline. In DNA form, the CDR3 reads TGTGCCAGCAGCGCCTCGACGGTGAATAATTCACCCCTCCACTTT. Protein product: CASSASTVNNSPLHF.

This chain connects TRBV6-6 to TRBJ2-2, with 7 bases fitting TRBD1. Germline V gene data show CDR1 as MNHNY and CDR2 as SVGAGI (reference sequence). V dropped 6 bases and J dropped 2; count of bases not matched to a gene: 6. The CDR3 runs 15 residues. The CDR3 reads CASSAGTENTGELFF. The CDR3 nucleotides read TGTGCCAGCAGCGCCGGGACAGAAAACACCGGGGAGCTGTTTTTT.

The chain uses TRBV4-3 and TRBJ2-2; D is unresolved. Germline lookup yields CDR1 LGHNA and CDR2 YSLEER. This CDR3 spans 14 amino acids. The V and J ends lost 3 bases and 6 bases respectively, with 11 bases between them. As DNA, the CDR3 is TGCGCCAGCAGCCAGAGCCTGACCCCCGGGGAGCTGTTTTTT. It codes for CASSQSLTPGELFF.

This sequence joins TRBV5-6 and TRBJ2-6, with D unclear. The CDR3 totals 16 residues. CDR1 is SGHDT, CDR2 YYEEEE, per germline. Between the trimmed V and J ends, which lost 4 bases and 2 bases, there was a span of 13 bases. The CDR3 sequence: CASSPPFRAGANVLTF. The CDR3 region has the DNA TGTGCCAGCAGCCCCCCCTTTCGGGCTGGGGCCAACGTCCTGACTTTC. Combining the CDR3 with reference TRBV5-6 and TRBJ2-6 gives the whole variable domain DAGVTQSPTHLIKTRGQQVTLRCSPKSGHDTVSWYQQALGQGPQFIFQYYEEEERQRGNFPDRFSGHQFPNYSSELNVNALLLGDSALYLCASSPPFRAGANVLTFGAGSRLTVL.

This clone was found a few times. The same CDR3 can be traced to other DNA sequences in this sample. The chain uses TRBV19 and TRBJ1-1; D is possibly TRBD1 (5 bases). The ends were cut back, 3 bases at V and 1 base at J, with 6 bases in the middle. Germline V gene lookup returns CDR1 LNHDA and CDR2 SQIVND (reference sequence). CDR3 length equals 13 residues. The CDR3 protein is CASSIQGNTEAFF. The DNA of the CDR3 is TGTGCCAGTAGTATCCAGGGGAACACTGAAGCTTTCTTT.

V is TRBV6-1 and J is TRBJ2-7, with D possibly TRBD1 on 5 matching bases. V was trimmed by 10 bases and J by 3 bases, leaving 19 bases between them. From germline, CDR1 is MNHNS and CDR2 SASEGT. The CDR3 totals 14 residues. CDR3 sequence (DNA): TGTGCCACCACGAAAAATCAGGGTATCTACGAGCAGTACTTC. This encodes CATTKNQGIYEQYF.

The DNA of the CDR3 is TGTGCCAGCCCGAGGGGAGGCAATCAGCCCCAGCATTTT. It yields the protein CASPRGGNQPQHF. The J gene is TRBJ1-5, the V gene TRBV7-9, with a tentative D call TRBD1 (5 bases). CDR1 SEHNR and CDR2 FQNEAQ come from the germline V gene (reference sequence). This CDR3 is 13 amino acids long. The germline V and J ends were trimmed by 8 bases and 2 bases, with 10 bases remaining between them.

This chain joins TRBV19 and TRBJ1-2; D perhaps matches TRBD1 (5 bases). Germline CDR1 LNHDA, CDR2 SQIVND (reference sequence). V gave up 3 bases and J gave up 8 bases, with 16 bases separating them. The CDR3 contains 14 residues. CDR3 sequence reads: CASSITGQGGGYTF. CDR3 sequence (DNA): TGTGCCAGTAGTATTACGGGGCAGGGAGGCGGCTACACCTTC.

This clone has just a few counts. The rearrangement uses TRBV19 and TRBJ1-6; D is unclear. Trimming cost V 0 bases and J 6 bases, with 9 bases left between them. The CDR3 has 15 residues. Germline CDR1 reads LNHDA; CDR2 reads SQIVND (reference sequence). The CDR3 is CASSIDRLPNSPLHF. In DNA, the CDR3 is TGTGCCAGTAGTATAGATAGGTTGCCTAATTCACCCCTCCACTTT.

This chain joins TRBV5-1 and TRBJ2-5; the D gene could be TRBD1 or TRBD2 (5 bases each). Trimming pared 1 base from V and 1 base from J, leaving 8 bases between. The CDR3 is 14 residues long. The germline gives CDR1 SGHRS, CDR2 YFSETQ. CDR3 bases: TGCGCCAGCAGCTTGCTTGGGGGCCAAGAGACCCAGTACTTC. This sequence encodes CASSLLGGQETQYF.

The CDR3 nucleotides read TGTGCCAGCAGCGCGGCTAATCAGCCCCAGCATTTT. It is translated as CASSAANQPQHF. This rearrangement joins TRBV6-6 to TRBJ1-5; D uncertain. This CDR3 contains 12 residues. Trimming took 6 bases from V and 4 from J, leaving 7 bases between them. In germline, CDR1 is MNHNY, CDR2 SVGAGI (reference sequence).

The rearrangement uses TRBV14 and TRBJ2-7, with a possible D match to TRBD1 (5 bases). From germline, CDR1 is SGHDN and CDR2 FVKESK. The germline V and J ends were trimmed by 1 base and 1 base, with 11 bases remaining between them. The CDR3 totals 15 residues. The CDR3 bases are TGTGCCAGCAGCCAAGGGCAGGGTAGGTCCTACGAGCAGTACTTC. It translates to CASSQGQGRSYEQYF.

This chain uses TRBV6-5 with TRBJ1-2; weak D call: TRBD1 (5 bases). CDR3 size: 13 residues. The germline CDR1 and CDR2 sequences are MNHEY and SVGAGI. The V gene lost 8 bases and the J gene lost 5 bases, with 15 bases spanning the gap. The CDR3 coding sequence is TGTGCCAGCCTTTCGACAGAAACATATGGCTACACCTTC. The encoded protein is CASLSTETYGYTF.

The V call is TRBV7-6, the J call TRBJ1-2, with a tentative D call TRBD1 (6 bases). The CDR3 consists of 17 residues. V dropped 2 bases and J dropped 8 bases, with 24 bases sitting between them. Germline loops: CDR1 SGHVS, CDR2 FNYEAQ. CDR3 in amino acids: CASSLQPPREGGGGYTF. CDR3 coding DNA: TGTGCCAGCAGCTTACAGCCCCCACGAGAGGGAGGGGGGGGCTACACCTTC.

CDR3 region: CASSLAQQGGDSPLHF. The CDR3 DNA sequence: TGTGCCAGCAGCTTAGCACAACAGGGTGGGGATTCACCCCTCCACTTT. The rearrangement links TRBV7-8 to TRBJ1-6; a weak D match, TRBD1 (6 bases). Germline values: CDR1 SGHVS, CDR2 FQNEAQ. Trimming took off 0 bases at V and 8 bases at J, with 14 bases between the two ends. This CDR3 is 16 amino acids long.

The chain couples TRBV7-9 to TRBJ1-6; 9 positions agree with TRBD1. There are 14 residues in the CDR3. With 4 bases clipped from V and 7 bases from J, the junction kept 2 bases outside the gene matches. Per the germline V gene, CDR1 is SEHNR and CDR2 is FQNEAQ (reference sequence). The CDR3, as DNA: TGTGCCAGCAGCTCCGGGACAGGGAATTCACCCCTCCACTTT. Translating gives CASSSGTGNSPLHF.

The V and J genes are TRBV7-9 and TRBJ2-5, with 7 bases lining up with TRBD2. The germline gives CDR1 SEHNR, CDR2 FQNEAQ (reference sequence). This CDR3 spans 13 amino acids. Losses at the gene ends were 5 bases for V and 7 bases for J; bases not matched to a gene: 7. The CDR3 DNA is TGTGCCAGCAGCCACGAGCGGGAAGGGACCCAGTACTTC. Translation gives CASSHEREGTQYF.

V gene TRBV18 combines with J gene TRBJ2-5; unclear D gene. The germline V and J ends were trimmed by 0 bases and 5 bases, with 13 bases remaining between them. The CDR3 consists of 15 residues. Germline CDR1 reads KGHSH; CDR2 reads LQKENI. CDR3 amino acids: CASSPPRPSDETQYF. In DNA, the CDR3 is TGTGCCAGCTCACCACCTCGTCCCTCTGATGAGACCCAGTACTTC.